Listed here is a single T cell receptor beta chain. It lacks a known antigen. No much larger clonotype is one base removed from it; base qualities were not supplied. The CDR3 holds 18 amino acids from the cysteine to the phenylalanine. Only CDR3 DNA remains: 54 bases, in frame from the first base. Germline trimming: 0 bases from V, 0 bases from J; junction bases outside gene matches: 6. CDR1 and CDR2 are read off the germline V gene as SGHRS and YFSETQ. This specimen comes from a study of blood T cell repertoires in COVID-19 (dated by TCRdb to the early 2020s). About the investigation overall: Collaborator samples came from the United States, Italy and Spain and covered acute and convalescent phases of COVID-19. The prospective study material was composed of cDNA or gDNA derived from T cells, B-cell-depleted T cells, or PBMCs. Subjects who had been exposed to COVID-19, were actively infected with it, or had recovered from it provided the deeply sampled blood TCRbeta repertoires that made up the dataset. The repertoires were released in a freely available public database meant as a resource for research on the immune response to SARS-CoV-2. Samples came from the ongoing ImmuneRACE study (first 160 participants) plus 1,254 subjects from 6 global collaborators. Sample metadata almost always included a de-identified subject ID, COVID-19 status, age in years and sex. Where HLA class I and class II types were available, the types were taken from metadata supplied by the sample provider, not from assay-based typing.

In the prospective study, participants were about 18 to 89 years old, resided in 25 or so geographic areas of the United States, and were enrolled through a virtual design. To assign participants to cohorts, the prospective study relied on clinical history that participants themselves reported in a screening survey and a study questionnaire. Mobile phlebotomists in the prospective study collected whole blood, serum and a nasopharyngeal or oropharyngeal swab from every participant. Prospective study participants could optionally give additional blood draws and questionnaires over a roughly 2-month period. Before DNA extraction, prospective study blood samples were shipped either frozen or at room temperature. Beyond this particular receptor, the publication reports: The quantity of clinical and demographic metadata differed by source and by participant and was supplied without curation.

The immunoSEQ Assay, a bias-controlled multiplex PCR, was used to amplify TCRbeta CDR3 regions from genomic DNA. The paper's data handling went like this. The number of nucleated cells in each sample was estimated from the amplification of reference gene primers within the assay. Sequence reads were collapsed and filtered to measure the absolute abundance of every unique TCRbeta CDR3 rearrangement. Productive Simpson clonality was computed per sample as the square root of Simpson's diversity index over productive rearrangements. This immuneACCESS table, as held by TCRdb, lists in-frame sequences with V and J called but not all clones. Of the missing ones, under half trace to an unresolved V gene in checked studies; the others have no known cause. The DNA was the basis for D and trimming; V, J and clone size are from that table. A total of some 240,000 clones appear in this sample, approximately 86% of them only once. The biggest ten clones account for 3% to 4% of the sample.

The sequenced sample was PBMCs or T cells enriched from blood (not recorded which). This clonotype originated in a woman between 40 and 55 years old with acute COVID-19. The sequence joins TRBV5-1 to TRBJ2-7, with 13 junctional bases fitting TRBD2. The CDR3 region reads CASSLGGLAGLSSYEQYF. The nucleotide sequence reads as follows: TGCGCCAGCAGCTTGGGGGGACTAGCGGGACTGAGCTCCTACGAGCAGTACTTC.